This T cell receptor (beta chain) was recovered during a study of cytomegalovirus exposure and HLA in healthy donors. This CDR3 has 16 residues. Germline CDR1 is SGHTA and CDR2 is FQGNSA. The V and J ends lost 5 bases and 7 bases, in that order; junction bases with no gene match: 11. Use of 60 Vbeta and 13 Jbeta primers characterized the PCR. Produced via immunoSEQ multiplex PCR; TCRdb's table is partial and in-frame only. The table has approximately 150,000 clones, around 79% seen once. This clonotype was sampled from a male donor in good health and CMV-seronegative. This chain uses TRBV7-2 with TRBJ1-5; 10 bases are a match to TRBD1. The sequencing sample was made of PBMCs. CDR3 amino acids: CASSTRTGGGRQPQHF. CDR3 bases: TGTGCCAGCAGCACAAGGACAGGGGGAGGGCGGCAGCCCCAGCATTTT.